These 26 T cell receptor beta chains share one sample of origin, sequenced in a study of shared clonotypes between healthy human individuals. Assay used: immunoSEQ multiplex PCR; TCRdb lists only in-frame clones, some missing. The sample consists of millions of clones, 85% to 95% of them appearing once. Selected positively for CCR7 and CD45RO-negative, naive CD8 cells excluded terminally differentiated effector memory CD45RA+ cells. Sequenced material: naive CD8+ T cells from PBMCs. Receptor source: a man in his late teens or twenties in good health. Some clones in this sample may be carry-over from other donors' samples.

This chain joins TRBV7-3 and TRBJ2-1, with 13 bases aligning to TRBD2. The CDR3 contains 17 residues. Per germline, CDR1 SGHTA and CDR2 FQGTGA. The V gene end was trimmed by 4 bases and the J gene end by 6 bases; junction bases not matched to a gene: 9. The CDR3 nucleotides read TGTGCCAGCAGCTCTGGACTAGCGGGAGCCGTCGGCAATGAGCAGTTCTTC. It encodes CASSSGLAGAVGNEQFF.

This clone was found once. This rearrangement joins TRBV25-1 to TRBJ1-1; no firm D call. The CDR3 runs to 12 residues. V dropped 5 bases and J dropped 3 bases, with 7 bases sitting between them. CDR1 is MGHDK, CDR2 SYGVNS, per germline. CDR3 residues: CASSYLDTEAFF. In DNA, the CDR3 is TGTGCCAGCAGTTACCTGGACACTGAAGCTTTCTTT. Filled out from reference TRBV25-1 and TRBJ1-1, the complete variable domain reads EADIYQTPRYLVIGTGKKITLECSQTMGHDKMYWYQQDPGMELHLIHYSYGVNSTEKGDLSSESTVSRIRTEHFPLTLESARPSHTSQYLCASSYLDTEAFFGQGTRLTVV.

The genes are TRBV9 and TRBJ1-3; D uncertain. V was shortened by 3 bases and J by 0 bases, with 7 bases between the two germline ends. Germline V gene sequence: CDR1 SGDLS, CDR2 YYNGEE. This CDR3 region has 14 residues. In DNA form, the CDR3 reads TGTGCCAGCAGCGCCGTTACCTCTGGAAACACCATATATTTT. Residues: CASSAVTSGNTIYF. Drawing the rest from reference TRBV9 and TRBJ1-3, the complete variable domain is DSGVTQTPKHLITATGQRVTLRCSPRSGDLSVYWYQQSLDQGLQFLIQYYNGEERAKGNILERFSAQQFPDLHSELNLSSLELGDSALYFCASSAVTSGNTIYFGEGSWLTVV.

CDR3 amino acids: CASSADRSQGGYGYTF. CDR3 nucleotides: TGTGCCAGCAGCGCAGACCGCTCACAGGGTGGCTATGGCTACACCTTC. The chain couples TRBV7-3 to TRBJ1-2, with D perhaps TRBD1 (6 bases). The CDR3 has 16 amino acids. Germline V CDR1 and CDR2: SGHTA, FQGTGA. V lost 5 bases and J 4 bases, leaving 20 bases between the germline ends.

The chain carries TRBV5-6 and TRBJ2-7, with D hard to call. V shed 5 bases and J shed 2 bases, with 11 bases lying between them. This CDR3 is 13 amino acids long. Germline V lookup: CDR1 SGHDT, CDR2 YYEEEE. CDR3 in DNA: TGTGCCAGCAGAGGTTCGGGTACCTACGAGCAGTACTTC. Translating gives CASRGSGTYEQYF. Using reference TRBV5-6 and TRBJ2-7 for the parts outside the CDR3, the full variable domain is DAGVTQSPTHLIKTRGQQVTLRCSPKSGHDTVSWYQQALGQGPQFIFQYYEEEERQRGNFPDRFSGHQFPNYSSELNVNALLLGDSALYLCASRGSGTYEQYFGPGTRLTVT.

This clone appeared a few times. This chain links TRBV4-1 with TRBJ1-2; no definite D call. The CDR3 has 18 amino acids. Germline values: CDR1 MGHRA, CDR2 YSYEKL. The V gene lost 0 bases and the J gene lost 3 bases, with 20 bases spanning the gap. The CDR3 DNA follows: TGCGCCAGCAGCCAAGATCAAGTAGGGCCGGCAGGCTACTATGGCTACACCTTC. Amino acid sequence: CASSQDQVGPAGYYGYTF.

This clone was picked up a small number of times. J is TRBJ2-1 and V is TRBV4-2; D unresolved. The CDR3 runs to 17 residues. The germline V gene encodes CDR1 LGHNA and CDR2 YNFKEQ. V lost 6 bases and J 0 bases, leaving 18 bases between the germline ends. The CDR3 region is CASSHSGDIPSYNEQFF. The DNA of the CDR3 is TGTGCCAGCAGTCACTCTGGGGATATTCCCTCCTACAATGAGCAGTTCTTC.

The gene calls are TRBV4-1 and TRBJ1-5; TRBD1 agrees at 10 bases. The CDR3 sequence is 16 residues long. With V trimmed by 3 bases and J by 2 bases, 4 bases remained unmatched. CDR1 is MGHRA, CDR2 YSYEKL, per germline. The CDR3 sequence: CASSQAGQGRNQPQHF. CDR3 DNA: TGCGCCAGCAGCCAGGCGGGACAGGGGCGCAATCAGCCCCAGCATTTT.

This clone came up once. V is TRBV6-6 and J is TRBJ1-1; D is unclear. Trimming stripped 3 bases from V and 8 bases from J, with 13 bases between. The germline CDR1 and CDR2 sequences are MNHNY and SVGAGI (reference sequence). This CDR3 contains 13 residues. The CDR3 DNA reads as TGTGCCAGCAGTTATGGACCCGACGGAGAAGCTTTCTTT. This sequence encodes CASSYGPDGEAFF.

V gene TRBV4-1 combines with J gene TRBJ2-7; D gene uncertain. The last part of the DNA fits TRBJ2-1 better; the J call may be wrong. The germline gives CDR1 MGHRA, CDR2 YSYEKL. The CDR3 has 13 amino acids. CDR3 protein: CASSPWTDNEQFF. CDR3 nucleotide sequence: TGCGCCAGCAGCCCATGGACGGACAATGAGCAGTTCTTC.

The J gene is TRBJ1-1, the V gene TRBV5-4; D not resolved. V shed 2 bases and J shed 1 base, with 12 bases lying between them. Germline assignment: CDR1 SGHNT and CDR2 YYREEE (reference sequence). The CDR3 runs 15 residues. CDR3 DNA sequence: TGTGCCAGCAGCTTAGGCGGACGGACGAACACTGAAGCTTTCTTT. It translates to CASSLGGRTNTEAFF.

This clone is a singleton in its sample. The chain carries TRBV2 and TRBJ2-6; 8 bases fit TRBD1. Germline loops: CDR1 SNHLY, CDR2 FYNNEI. The CDR3 runs 17 residues. The junction had 7 bases not matched to a gene; V was cut back by 6 bases and J by 0 bases. The CDR3 nucleotides read TGTGCCAGCAGGCGGACAGGGCCTGGCTCTGGGGCCAACGTCCTGACTTTC. Translating it yields CASRRTGPGSGANVLTF.

The chain combines TRBV4-1 with TRBJ2-7, with 9 bases that match TRBD2. The germline gives CDR1 MGHRA, CDR2 YSYEKL. The CDR3 consists of 16 residues. V trimming: 5 bases; J trimming: 3 bases; junction bases outside the gene matches: 11. This CDR3 reads CASSSARASGVYEQYF. CDR3 nucleotides: TGCGCCAGCAGCTCTGCGAGGGCTAGCGGGGTCTACGAGCAGTACTTC.

CDR3 sequence (DNA): TGTGCCAGCAGTCAGGGGGCGGGAGACTACAATGAGCAGTTCTTC. Translating it yields CASSQGAGDYNEQFF. The chain employs TRBV6-6 and TRBJ2-1; D might be TRBD1 (8 bases). The CDR3 runs 15 residues. Germline loops: CDR1 MNHNY, CDR2 SVGAGI (reference sequence). With 5 bases removed from V and 3 bases from J, the gap between germline ends came to 14 bases.

This sequence joins TRBV11-1 and TRBJ2-7, with 11 bases matching TRBD2. The germline V gene encodes CDR1 SGHAT and CDR2 FQDESV (reference sequence). The length of the CDR3 is 16 residues. J gave up 3 bases and V 5 bases, and 9 bases lay outside the gene matches. The CDR3 region has the DNA TGTGCCAGCAGCGGTAGCGGGAGGGCCTCAAACTACGAGCAGTACTTC. This gives the protein CASSGSGRASNYEQYF. The variable domain in full, with the rest retrieved from reference TRBV11-1 and TRBJ2-7, is EAEVAQSPRYKITEKSQAVAFWCDPISGHATLYWYRQILGQGPELLVQFQDESVVDDSQLPKDRFSAERLKGVDSTLKIQPAELGDSAMYLCASSGSGRASNYEQYFGPGTRLTVT.

The chain joins TRBV27 to TRBJ2-4, with a tentative D call TRBD1 (6 bases). This CDR3 spans 14 amino acids. Looked up from germline, CDR1 is MNHEY and CDR2 is SMNVEV (reference sequence). V shed 2 bases and J shed 7 bases, with 12 bases lying between them. CDR3 DNA: TGTGCCAGCAGTTTACAAAACCAGGGGAACATTCAGTACTTC. This sequence encodes CASSLQNQGNIQYF.

The CDR3 reads CASSIHPGLGLQNEQFF. The CDR3 DNA sequence: TGTGCCAGCAGCATCCATCCGGGACTAGGGTTGCAAAATGAGCAGTTCTTC. The rearrangement uses TRBV11-2 and TRBJ2-1, with 8 bases aligning to TRBD2. The CDR3 consists of 17 residues. CDR1 is SGHAT and CDR2 is FQNNGV in the germline V gene. The V gene end was trimmed by 5 bases and the J gene end by 7 bases; junction bases not matched to a gene: 16.

The gene calls are TRBV9 and TRBJ2-7; D may be TRBD1 (6 bases). CDR1 is SGDLS, CDR2 YYNGEE, per germline. The ends were cut back, 3 bases at V and 1 base at J, with 14 bases in the middle. The CDR3 is 15 residues long. The CDR3 reads CASSAGATGSYEQYF. The CDR3 nucleotides read TGTGCCAGCAGCGCCGGGGCGACAGGATCCTACGAGCAGTACTTC.

The genes are TRBV19 and TRBJ1-1; maybe TRBD1 (6 bases). Germline assignment: CDR1 LNHDA and CDR2 SQIVND (reference sequence). V gave up 4 bases and J gave up 11 bases, with 14 bases separating them. This CDR3 spans 12 amino acids. The CDR3 bases are TGTGCCAGTAGTACCCAGGGGCAGAGGGCTTTCTTT. Protein product: CASSTQGQRAFF. Full variable domain (missing parts from reference TRBV19 and TRBJ1-1): DGGITQSPKYLFRKEGQNVTLSCEQNLNHDAMYWYRQDPGQGLRLIYYSQIVNDFQKGDIAEGYSVSREKKESFPLTVTSAQKNPTAFYLCASSTQGQRAFFGQGTRLTVV.

CDR3 DNA: TGTGCCAGTGGAGGAACCGGGACCGCGCCTTGGGGTGGCTACACCTTC. This codes for CASGGTGTAPWGGYTF. The chain uses TRBV9 and TRBJ1-2; weak D call: TRBD1 (5 bases). Germline V lookup: CDR1 SGDLS, CDR2 YYNGEE. The CDR3 runs to 16 residues. V lost 8 bases and J 7 bases, leaving 27 bases between the germline ends.

V and J are TRBV4-3 and TRBJ2-2; D is possibly TRBD1 (6 bases). V lost 3 bases to trimming and J lost 3 bases, with 11 bases between them. CDR1 LGHNA and CDR2 YSLEER come from the germline V gene. The CDR3 is made up of 15 amino acids. DNA of the CDR3: TGCGCCAGCAGCCACTACAGGGCAGACACCGGGGAGCTGTTTTTT. Translation: CASSHYRADTGELFF.

The genes are TRBV7-9 and TRBJ2-3; D is possibly TRBD2 (6 bases). This CDR3 has 15 amino acids. Germline CDR1 SEHNR, CDR2 FQNEAQ (reference sequence). The ends were cut back, 8 bases at V and 1 base at J, with 16 bases in the middle. The CDR3 region is CASRNQGGGTDTQYF. In DNA, the CDR3 is TGTGCCAGCCGAAATCAAGGCGGGGGCACAGATACGCAGTATTTT.

The chain links TRBV4-1 to TRBJ2-7, with 7 bases aligning to TRBD2. Germline trimming cut 0 bases from V and 4 bases from J; bases unmatched to any gene: 15. CDR3 length equals 18 residues. CDR1 is MGHRA, CDR2 YSYEKL, per germline. CDR3 nucleotide sequence: TGCGCCAGCAGCCAAGATGAGGCAGAGCGGGACTTGAAATACGAGCAGTACTTC. Its protein product is CASSQDEAERDLKYEQYF.

This chain joins TRBV9 and TRBJ2-7; 7 bases map to TRBD1. V lost 0 bases and J lost 0; bases outside the gene matches: 6. This CDR3 is built from 16 residues. Per germline, CDR1 SGDLS and CDR2 YYNGEE. The CDR3 DNA is TGTGCCAGCAGCGTAGGAAGCGCAGGGGGCTCCTACGAGCAGTACTTC. Protein sequence: CASSVGSAGGSYEQYF.

The rearrangement links TRBV7-2 to TRBJ2-5, with D possibly being TRBD2 (5 bases). The CDR3 is 14 residues long. The V end lost 2 bases, the J end lost 2 bases, and 9 bases lay between the germline ends. CDR1 is SGHTA and CDR2 is FQGNSA in the germline V gene. This CDR3 reads CASSLLRAQETQYF. For the CDR3, the DNA is TGTGCCAGCAGCTTACTGAGGGCACAAGAGACCCAGTACTTC.

The chain recombines TRBV7-9 with TRBJ2-1; no definite D call. V dropped 5 bases and J dropped 9 bases, with 20 bases sitting between them. The CDR3 totals 15 residues. CDR1 SEHNR and CDR2 FQNEAQ come from the germline V gene (reference sequence). For the CDR3, the DNA is TGTGCCAGCAGCCCGCCCTCCGTCAGCTGGAGTGAGCAGTTCTTC. This gives the protein CASSPPSVSWSEQFF.